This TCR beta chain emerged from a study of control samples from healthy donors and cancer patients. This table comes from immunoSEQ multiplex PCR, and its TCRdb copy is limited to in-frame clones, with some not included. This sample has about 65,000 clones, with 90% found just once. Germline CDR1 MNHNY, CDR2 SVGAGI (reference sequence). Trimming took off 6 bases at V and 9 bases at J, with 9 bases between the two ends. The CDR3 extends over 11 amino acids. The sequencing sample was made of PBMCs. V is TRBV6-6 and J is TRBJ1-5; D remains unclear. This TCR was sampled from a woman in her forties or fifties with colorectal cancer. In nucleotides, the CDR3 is TGTGCCAGCAGGGGGTTAGGGCCCCAGCATTTT. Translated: CASRGLGPQHF.